The next 30 T cell receptor beta chains were all read from a single sample in a study of preoperative IRX-2 immunotherapy in early breast cancer. Treatment given: preoperative locoregional IRX-2 cytokine immunotherapy. Repertoires were generated with immunoSEQ multiplex PCR, while TCRdb's copy carries only in-frame clones and drops some. This table has about 19,000 clones, approximately 86% appearing once. Sample: lymph node tissue, taken after IRX-2 immunotherapy. Every receptor here comes from a human donor with breast cancer.

This chain links TRBV6-8 with TRBJ2-7; tentatively, D is TRBD2 (6 bases). V lost 0 bases and J lost 3, with 9 bases in between. The CDR3 is made up of 14 amino acids. Germline loops: CDR1 MNHGY, CDR2 SAAAGT. CDR3 DNA: TGTGCCAGCAGTTACTCGTTGGGGGGCTACGAGCAGTACTTC. Translating it yields CASSYSLGGYEQYF.

This clone was seen more than once but under ten times. V usage is TRBV15 and J usage is TRBJ2-7; D may correspond to TRBD1 or TRBD2 (5 bases each). Germline-derived CDR1 and CDR2 are LNHNV and YYDKDF (reference sequence). Trimming shortened V by 1 base and J by 3 bases, and 10 bases separated the two germline ends. This CDR3 has 14 residues. The CDR3 DNA follows: TGTGCCACCAGCAGAGCCCGGGACCACTACGAGCAGTACTTC. It translates to CATSRARDHYEQYF.

The V and J genes are TRBV18 and TRBJ1-1; possibly TRBD1 for D (5 bases). Germline V gives CDR1 KGHSH, CDR2 LQKENI. This CDR3 contains 15 residues. V gave up 1 base and J gave up 0 bases, with 9 bases separating them. The CDR3 DNA follows: TGTGCCAGCTCACCACAGGGAGGGGTGAACACTGAAGCTTTCTTT. Residues: CASSPQGGVNTEAFF.

The chain combines TRBV12-5 with TRBJ2-3; 9 bases map to TRBD1. Trimming cost V 4 bases and J 3 bases; bases outside gene matches: 5. In germline, CDR1 is LGHNT, CDR2 FRNRAP. This CDR3 region has 15 residues. The CDR3 DNA sequence: TGTGCTAGTGGTTGGGACAGGGTCTATACAGATACGCAGTATTTT. This sequence encodes CASGWDRVYTDTQYF.

This chain connects TRBV18 to TRBJ2-1, with 7 bases fitting TRBD1. J was trimmed by 7 bases and V by 3 bases; bases with no gene match: 6. Germline V gene sequence: CDR1 KGHSH, CDR2 LQKENI. The CDR3 loop spans 14 amino acids. Written as DNA, the CDR3 is TGTGCCAGCTCACCGCCAAGGGGGCGAAATGAGCAGTTCTTC. It translates to CASSPPRGRNEQFF. Full variable domain (rest looked up from reference TRBV18 and TRBJ2-1): NAGVMQNPRHLVRRRGQEARLRCSPMKGHSHVYWYRQLPEEGLKFMVYLQKENIIDESGMPKERFSAEFPKEGPSILRIQQVVRGDSAAYFCASSPPRGRNEQFFGPGTRLTVL.

This clone was seen more than once but under ten times. J is TRBJ1-4 and V is TRBV19, with D possibly matching TRBD1 (6 bases). The CDR3 totals 14 residues. Deletions cut 7 bases from V and 7 bases from J, with 16 bases between. Germline-derived CDR1 and CDR2 are LNHDA and SQIVND (reference sequence). The DNA of the CDR3 is TGTGCCAGTACCCCAAGGGGGTTTCGTGAAAAACTGTTTTTT. It is translated as CASTPRGFREKLFF.

This clone was detected once. The genes are TRBV28 and TRBJ1-2; D perhaps matches TRBD1 (6 bases). The V gene's germline CDR1 is MDHEN and CDR2 SYDVKM. The CDR3 covers 13 residues. The germline V and J ends were trimmed by 4 bases and 2 bases, with 8 bases remaining between them. CDR3 sequence (DNA): TGTGCCAGCAGTTCCGACAGGAACTATGGCTACACCTTC. As protein: CASSSDRNYGYTF.

V usage is TRBV19 and J usage is TRBJ2-3, with TRBD2 identical over 9 bases. J gave up 2 bases and V 3 bases, and 6 bases lay outside the gene matches. The CDR3 runs to 16 residues. Per the germline V gene, CDR1 is LNHDA and CDR2 is SQIVND (reference sequence). CDR3 DNA sequence: TGTGCCAGTAGTATTTTAGGCGGGGGGGACACAGATACGCAGTATTTT. Amino acids: CASSILGGGDTDTQYF.

The chain's CDR3 is CASKTSGRDGELFF. CDR3 in DNA: TGTGCCAGTAAGACTAGCGGGAGAGACGGGGAGCTGTTTTTT. The chain joins TRBV19 to TRBJ2-2; 12 bases are shared with TRBD2. Looked up from germline, CDR1 is LNHDA and CDR2 is SQIVND (reference sequence). V trimming: 7 bases; J trimming: 7 bases; junction bases outside the gene matches: 4. This CDR3 spans 14 amino acids.

This chain links TRBV30 with TRBJ1-4; D gene unclear. Germline CDR1 GTSNPN, CDR2 SVGIG (reference sequence). V dropped 3 bases and J dropped 10 bases, with 9 bases sitting between them. The CDR3 length is 11 residues. In DNA form, the CDR3 reads TGTGCCTGGAGGGGTTCAGGAAAACTGTTTTTT. This codes for CAWRGSGKLFF.

The rearrangement uses TRBV11-3 and TRBJ1-2; D is undetermined. CDR3 length: 15 residues. Germline values: CDR1 SGHNT, CDR2 YENEEA. V was trimmed by 5 bases and J by 2 bases, leaving 15 bases between them. The CDR3 is CASSPPRGGNYGYTF. The CDR3 bases are TGTGCCAGCAGCCCGCCGCGGGGTGGGAACTATGGCTACACCTTC.

The V gene is TRBV11-1, the J gene TRBJ1-4, with 9 bases identical to TRBD1. The CDR3 sequence is 15 residues long. CDR1 and CDR2 from the germline V gene are SGHAT and FQDESV (reference sequence). V trimming: 4 bases; J trimming: 6 bases; junction bases outside the gene matches: 6. CDR3 sequence (DNA): TGTGCCAGCAGCTCGGACAGGGGCACGCATGAAAAACTGTTTTTT. As protein: CASSSDRGTHEKLFF.

The chain couples TRBV28 to TRBJ2-7; perhaps TRBD2 as D (6 bases). The V end was cut by 6 bases, the J end by 3 bases, with 12 bases between. CDR3 size: 13 residues. Germline V gene lookup returns CDR1 MDHEN and CDR2 SYDVKM. This chain's CDR3 is CASRLASFYEQYF. In nucleotides, the CDR3 is TGTGCCAGCAGACTAGCAAGCTTCTACGAGCAGTACTTC.

The chain joins TRBV12-5 to TRBJ1-2; the match to TRBD1 covers 10 bases. The CDR3 loop spans 18 amino acids. After removal of 5 bases from V and 5 bases from J, the junction contained 17 bases not matched to a gene. Germline CDR1 is LGHNT and CDR2 is FRNRAP. In DNA, the CDR3 is TGTGCTAGTGGTCCCACCCTTACAGGACAGGGGGTAGATTATGGCTACACCTTC. Amino acids: CASGPTLTGQGVDYGYTF.

J is TRBJ2-5 and V is TRBV11-3; tentatively, D is TRBD1 or TRBD2 (5 bases each). Trimming shortened V by 3 bases and J by 3 bases, and 20 bases separated the two germline ends. CDR1 is SGHNT, CDR2 YENEEA, per germline. CDR3 length equals 17 residues. CDR3 DNA sequence: TGTGCCAGCAGCTTTCTAACTCGGGTCGGGACCAAAGAGACCCAGTACTTC. Its protein product is CASSFLTRVGTKETQYF.

The rearrangement links TRBV6-8 to TRBJ1-4; 9 bases match TRBD1. The CDR3 runs 15 residues. The V gene's germline CDR1 is MNHGY and CDR2 SAAAGT. The trim removed 5 bases at V and 4 bases at J, leaving 5 bases unmatched. For the CDR3, the DNA is TGTGCCAGCAGTGCTTCGACAGGGGGTAATGAAAAACTGTTTTTT. It yields the protein CASSASTGGNEKLFF.

The chain joins TRBV6-8 to TRBJ2-2; 9 bases are a match to TRBD1. Per germline, CDR1 MNHGY and CDR2 SAAAGT. CDR3 size: 16 residues. The V gene end was trimmed by 10 bases and the J gene end by 4 bases; junction bases not matched to a gene: 13. CDR3 protein: CATLTGGSRSTGELFF. The DNA for the CDR3 is TGTGCCACTTTGACAGGGGGAAGTAGAAGCACCGGGGAGCTGTTTTTT.

The J gene is TRBJ1-1, the V gene TRBV29-1, with D possibly being TRBD1 (5 bases). The germline V gene encodes CDR1 SQVTM and CDR2 ANQGSEA. V shed 0 bases and J shed 6 bases, with 8 bases lying between them. The length of the CDR3 is 12 residues. The CDR3 here is CSVEDLGAEAFF. DNA for the CDR3: TGCAGCGTTGAAGATCTAGGGGCTGAAGCTTTCTTT.

This chain uses TRBV19 with TRBJ1-5; the match to TRBD1 covers 7 bases. Germline V gene sequence: CDR1 LNHDA, CDR2 SQIVND (reference sequence). The length of the CDR3 is 13 residues. Germline trimming cut 7 bases from V and 5 bases from J; bases unmatched to any gene: 5. The CDR3 DNA reads TGTGCCAGTAAGGGTACAGGGGATCAGCCCCAGCATTTT. Translated: CASKGTGDQPQHF. Looking up the rest from reference TRBV19 and TRBJ1-5 gives the full variable domain: DGGITQSPKYLFRKEGQNVTLSCEQNLNHDAMYWYRQDPGQGLRLIYYSQIVNDFQKGDIAEGYSVSREKKESFPLTVTSAQKNPTAFYLCASKGTGDQPQHFGDGTRLSIL.

This clone was counted only a few times. The rearrangement links TRBV11-3 to TRBJ1-2, with a possible D match to TRBD1 (6 bases). The length of the CDR3 is 16 residues. Per the germline V gene, CDR1 is SGHNT and CDR2 is YENEEA. V lost 5 bases, J lost 1 base, and 17 bases lay in between. The CDR3 coding sequence is TGTGCCAGCAGCGGACTATGGGACACCAATAACTATGGCTACACCTTC. It encodes CASSGLWDTNNYGYTF.

The rearrangement joins TRBV6-8 to TRBJ1-3, with D perhaps TRBD1 (6 bases). The CDR3 sequence is 16 residues long. The V gene's germline CDR1 is MNHGY and CDR2 SAAAGT. V was cut by 4 bases and J by 2 bases, with 15 bases left in between. The chain's CDR3 is CASSSVQGNPGNTIYF. The CDR3 DNA is TGTGCCAGCAGTTCCGTTCAGGGGAATCCTGGAAACACCATATATTTT.

The chain uses TRBV30 and TRBJ1-2; D remains ambiguous. The CDR3 sequence is 11 residues long. V lost 1 base to trimming and J lost 8 bases, with 8 bases between them. CDR1 and CDR2 from the germline V gene are GTSNPN and SVGIG (reference sequence). The CDR3 region has the DNA TGTGCCTGGAGTGGGGAGGAAGGCTACACCTTC. Encoded protein: CAWSGEEGYTF.

The chain has TRBV2 and TRBJ1-4; D gene uncertain. The CDR3 covers 15 residues. CDR1 and CDR2 from the germline V gene are SNHLY and FYNNEI. Trimming removed 2 bases at V and 4 bases at J, with 11 bases between. The CDR3 DNA follows: TGTGCCAGCAGTGAAACGGCCAGCGGTAATGAAAAACTGTTTTTT. This translates into CASSETASGNEKLFF. The full variable domain, its missing parts supplied by reference TRBV2 and TRBJ1-4, is EPEVTQTPSHQVTQMGQEVILRCVPISNHLYFYWYRQILGQKVEFLVSFYNNEISEKSEIFDDQFSVERPDGSNFTLKIRSTKLEDSAMYFCASSETASGNEKLFFGSGTQLSVL.

This chain joins TRBV6-8 and TRBJ2-1; a weak D match, TRBD2 (6 bases). The V end was cut by 7 bases, the J end by 3 bases, with 16 bases between. CDR1 is MNHGY, CDR2 SAAAGT, per germline. This CDR3 region has 15 residues. The CDR3 loop reads CASIKERAHYNEQFF. The CDR3 DNA reads TGTGCCAGCATAAAGGAGCGGGCCCACTACAATGAGCAGTTCTTC.

The V call is TRBV6-8, the J call TRBJ2-3, with 9 positions matching TRBD1. The CDR3 length is 15 residues. Germline V lookup: CDR1 MNHGY, CDR2 SAAAGT. The J segment lost 4 bases and the V segment lost 2 bases, leaving 4 bases of the junction unmatched. The CDR3 spells CASSYGQGKADTQYF. The CDR3 region has the DNA TGTGCCAGCAGTTACGGACAGGGGAAGGCAGATACGCAGTATTTT.

The chain couples TRBV18 to TRBJ1-1; 7 nucleotides align to TRBD1. Germline CDR1 KGHSH, CDR2 LQKENI. V trimming: 6 bases; J trimming: 3 bases; junction bases outside the gene matches: 7. The CDR3 loop spans 14 amino acids. This CDR3 is CASSSTGFDTEAFF. The DNA of the CDR3 is TGTGCCAGCTCCTCGACAGGGTTCGACACTGAAGCTTTCTTT.

CDR3 protein: CASSLGGTDNTEAFF. DNA of the CDR3: TGCGCCAGCAGCTTGGGCGGGACGGATAACACTGAAGCTTTCTTT. This sequence joins TRBV5-1 and TRBJ1-1; the D gene is possibly TRBD1 (5 bases). The CDR3 runs to 15 residues. Trimming removed 0 bases at V and 2 bases at J, with 11 bases between. The germline V gene has CDR1 SGHRS and CDR2 YFSETQ.

The chain combines TRBV6-8 with TRBJ1-2; no clear D. CDR1 MNHGY and CDR2 SAAAGT come from the germline V gene. CDR3 length equals 13 residues. V was trimmed by 4 bases and J by 4 bases, leaving 10 bases between them. CDR3 sequence: CASSSLMGYGYTF. The CDR3 bases are TGTGCCAGCAGTTCACTTATGGGCTATGGCTACACCTTC.

The rearrangement links TRBV11-3 to TRBJ2-6, with unresolved D. Germline-derived CDR1 and CDR2 are SGHNT and YENEEA. The CDR3 is 15 amino acids. V was clipped by 3 bases and J by 0 bases, with 6 bases between them. The CDR3, as DNA: TGTGCCAGCAGCTTGCCCCACTCTGGGGCCAACGTCCTGACTTTC. The encoded protein is CASSLPHSGANVLTF.

The chain is built from TRBV19 and TRBJ2-1; D call uncertain. This CDR3 is built from 14 residues. Germline-derived CDR1 and CDR2 are LNHDA and SQIVND (reference sequence). V dropped 7 bases and J dropped 1 base, with 11 bases sitting between them. As DNA, the CDR3 is TGTGCCAGTACCCCAGACGTTTCCTACAATGAGCAGTTCTTC. As protein: CASTPDVSYNEQFF.